The rows below give T cell receptor beta chains drawn from one sample of a study of cytomegalovirus exposure and HLA in healthy donors. Some clones are missing from TCRdb's copy, which holds only in-frame ones; the method was immunoSEQ multiplex PCR. The sample lists 150,000 to 200,000 clones, about three quarters seen once, with about 0.91% in the top ten. Source material: PBMCs. These receptors came from a woman in her forties or fifties in good health and CMV-seropositive. CDR3s include the opening cysteine and the closing phenylalanine or tryptophan. A D gene is named only where the DNA matches it firmly. Expanded clones are given a class, and other clones once, few, many or no size at all.

v_call,j_call,clone_size,d_call,cdr3_nt,cdr3_aa
TRBV15,TRBJ2-5,.,.,TGTGCCACCACCGGGTCTCAAGAGACCCAGTACTTC,CATTGSQETQYF
TRBV4-2,TRBJ2-1,.,TRBD1,TGTGCCAGCAGCCCGCAGGGGGCAGTAAGTGGTGAGCAGTTCTTC,CASSPQGAVSGEQFF
TRBV28,TRBJ1-4,.,TRBD1,TGTGCCAGCAGTTTAGCAGGGGGCGGAGGTATAAATGAAAAACTGTTTTTT,CASSLAGGGGINEKLFF
TRBV19,TRBJ1-1,.,.,TGTGCCAGTAGTATAGGCCTTCGGAGAGTTGAAGCTTTCTTT,CASSIGLRRVEAFF
TRBV5-5,TRBJ1-5,.,TRBD1,TGTGCCAGCAGCCGGACAGGGGGCCCGCAGCCCCAGCATTTT,CASSRTGGPQPQHF
TRBV7-6,TRBJ2-2,.,TRBD1,TGTGCCAGCAGCTCCAGTGGACAGGCCGGGGAGCTGTTTTTT,CASSSSGQAGELFF
TRBV5-1,TRBJ1-4,few,TRBD1,TGCGCCAGCAGCATAGGACAGGGACAAAATGAAAAACTGTTTTTT,CASSIGQGQNEKLFF
TRBV7-2,TRBJ2-5,once,.,TGTGCCAGCAGGAAGTTGGCGGGGGCCTTCGCGGGGACCCAGTACTTC,CASRKLAGAFAGTQYF
TRBV6-1,TRBJ1-5,.,.,TGTGCCAGCAGGGGCAGGGATCTCCAGCCCCAGCATTTT,CASRGRDLQPQHF
TRBV4-1,TRBJ2-1,.,.,TGCGCCAGCAGCCAAGGAGCTGGACAGAACTACAATGAGCAGTTCTTC,CASSQGAGQNYNEQFF
TRBV15,TRBJ1-2,.,.,TGTGCCACCAGCAGCATGGGAGGGTTTGGTTATGGCTACACCTTC,CATSSMGGFGYGYTF
TRBV28,TRBJ1-3,.,TRBD1,TGTGCCAGCAGTTTCGGGACAGGGAACACCATATATTTT,CASSFGTGNTIYF
TRBV5-5,TRBJ1-5,once,.,TGTGCCAGCAGCTTGAGGGGTATTAGCAATCAGCCCCAGCATTTT,CASSLRGISNQPQHF
TRBV18,TRBJ1-1,once,TRBD1,TGTGCCAGCTCACCCCAACAGGGGAGTAACACTGAAGCTTTCTTT,CASSPQQGSNTEAFF
TRBV7-2,TRBJ2-3,.,.,TGTGCCAGCAGCTTAGGGCCGGGGGGCACAGATACGCAGTATTTT,CASSLGPGGTDTQYF
TRBV2,TRBJ1-2,once,TRBD1,TGTGCCAGCATAGACAGGGGGCGGATTGGCTACACCTTC,CASIDRGRIGYTF
TRBV7-9,TRBJ1-2,.,.,TGTGCCAGCAGCCCTACGCCCTCCCACTATGGCTACACCTTC,CASSPTPSHYGYTF
TRBV4-3,TRBJ2-1,.,TRBD2,TGCGCCAGCAGCCACCATGGACTAGCGGGGGGGCTCAATGAGCAGTTCTTC,CASSHHGLAGGLNEQFF
TRBV7-8,TRBJ2-7,.,TRBD2,TGTGCCAGCAGCTTAGTTGCGGGAGTAACTCCTACGGGGCAGTACTTC,CASSLVAGVTPTGQYF
TRBV28,TRBJ1-1,.,.,TGTGCCAGCAGTTCTCCTAATGAGGCGAGTGTCTTGAACACTGAAGCTTTCTTT,CASSSPNEASVLNTEAFF
TRBV10-1,TRBJ1-5,.,.,TGCGCCAGCAGTGACCCTCTGTTGGGTCGGGGGCAGCCCCAGCATTTT,CASSDPLLGRGQPQHF
TRBV7-6,TRBJ2-5,.,TRBD1,TGTGCCAGCAGCTTAGACAGGGGACAAGAGACCCAGTACTTC,CASSLDRGQETQYF
TRBV27,TRBJ1-2,.,TRBD1,TGTGCCAGGTTTCCTACGGGACAGGGGGCGGCGATTAGGTACACCTTC,CARFPTGQGAAIRYTF
TRBV19,TRBJ2-3,.,TRBD2,TGTGCCAGTAAGAATAGCGGGAGTACAGATACGCAGTATTTT,CASKNSGSTDTQYF
TRBV2,TRBJ1-1,.,.,TGTGCCAGCAGTGAGGGAGTTGAAGCTTTCTTT,CASSEGVEAFF
TRBV23-1,TRBJ2-1,.,TRBD1,TGCGCCAGCAGTGGCCCCCGCAGGGGGCCTGATAATGAGCAGTTCTTC,CASSGPRRGPDNEQFF
TRBV11-2,TRBJ1-2,.,.,TGTGCCAGCAGCTTAGGGACAGTCTATGGCTACACCTTC,CASSLGTVYGYTF
TRBV6-1,TRBJ2-2,.,TRBD1,TGTGCCAGCAGGGGACAGGGGAACACCGGGGAGCTGTTTTTT,CASRGQGNTGELFF
TRBV30,TRBJ2-1,.,TRBD1,TGTGCCTGGAGTCTTGGGGTCCGAAGGACAGGTCGATCTGAGCAGTTCTTC,CAWSLGVRRTGRSEQFF
TRBV29-1,TRBJ2-7,.,TRBD1,TGCAGCGTTGTTTTGGACAGGTCGACGGACTACGAGCAGTACTTC,CSVVLDRSTDYEQYF
TRBV5-1,TRBJ2-3,.,TRBD1,TGCGCCAGCAGCGCGGACAGGGTGACAGATACGCAGTATTTT,CASSADRVTDTQYF
TRBV5-1,TRBJ2-1,.,TRBD2,TGCGCCAGCAGCTTGGGGGCGGGGGGCCCTCTCAATGAGCAGTTCTTC,CASSLGAGGPLNEQFF
TRBV2,TRBJ2-1,.,TRBD2,TGTGCCAGCAGGCCCCGAGCGGGAGGGAGGGTCAATGAGCAGTTCTTC,CASRPRAGGRVNEQFF
TRBV18,TRBJ2-1,.,TRBD1,TGTGCCAGCTCACCAACAGGACAGGGGATTAATGAGCAGTTCTTC,CASSPTGQGINEQFF